The TCR beta chain described here comes from a study of shared clonotypes between healthy human individuals. Findings and limits, study-wide: Naive subsets, compared against memory subsets, generally had larger estimated richness values.

The authors' processing: Junction-only sequences produced by ImmunoSEQ had no quality scores, so filtering differed. Sequenced by immunoSEQ multiplex PCR; TCRdb stores in-frame clones only, minus some. The V and J calls and clone size are taken from that table; D and trimming were inferred from the DNA. The sample consists of about 580,000 clones, roughly 98% of them appearing once. Notes on this clone: Antigen unknown.

In germline, CDR1 is SQVTM, CDR2 ANQGSEA. Trimming stripped 5 bases from V and 8 bases from J, with 7 bases between. This CDR3 spans 10 amino acids. Naive CD8 isolation took CD45RO-negative cells positively selected for CCR7 and excluded terminally differentiated effector memory CD45RA+ cells. Sample: naive CD8+ T cells sorted from blood. This chain joins TRBV29-1 and TRBJ2-1; D is possibly TRBD1 or TRBD2 (5 bases each). The receptor was isolated from a man aged 25 to 40 in good health. CDR3 in amino acids: CSVRDDEQFF. Written as DNA, the CDR3 is TGCAGCGTTCGGGACGATGAGCAGTTCTTC.